These 10 T cell receptor beta chains were sequenced from one sample in a study of identical twins. TCRdb reprocessed the 5' RACE reads with MiXCR, giving one entry per CDR3 protein. This sample has fewer than 250,000 distinct CDR3 sequences, with 7% to 8.5% found just once. These data are also associated with another study on yellow fever vaccine responses in identical twins.

The sequenced material came from CD8+ T cells sorted from blood. The receptors shown here come from a woman aged 18-29 years in good health.

This clonotype was recorded a few times. The chain carries TRBV6-1 and TRBJ1-2; tentative D call: TRBD1 (6 bases). CDR1 is MNHNS and CDR2 is SASEGT in the germline V gene. This CDR3 contains 16 residues. Trimming took off 7 bases at V and 4 bases at J, with 22 bases between the two ends. The CDR3 DNA sequence: TGTGCCAGCACCCGACTACCCCTAACAGGGAGCTATGGCTACACCTTC. Its protein is CASTRLPLTGSYGYTF.

This clonotype has at least ten counts. The V call is TRBV12-3 or TRBV12-4, the J call TRBJ2-3; no firm D call. The CDR3 covers 15 residues. Trimming removed 5 bases from V and 2 bases from J, with 14 bases in between. CDR3 loop: CASSEPLDLTDTQYF. CDR3 coding DNA: TGTGCCAGCAGTGAGCCCTTGGACCTCACAGATACGCAGTATTTT.

The gene calls are TRBV13 and TRBJ2-1; 11 bases match TRBD2. Germline loops: CDR1 PRHDT, CDR2 FYEKMQ (reference sequence). After removal of 0 bases from V and 6 bases from J, the junction contained 1 base not matched to a gene. The CDR3 consists of 15 residues. CDR3 bases: TGTGCCAGCAGCTTAGGGACTAGCGGGATCAATGAGCAGTTCTTC. Encoded protein: CASSLGTSGINEQFF.

Remarks on this clonotype: Sequence at one end of the junction differs from germline and may be a read error. The chain is built from TRBV12-3 or TRBV12-4 and TRBJ2-1; D possibly matches TRBD1 or TRBD2 (5 bases each). This CDR3 comprises 18 residues. Here the CDR3 DNA reads TGTACCAGCTGTAACCACCGGGACGCAATAAGCTCCTACAATGAGCAGTTCTTC. Amino acid sequence: CTSCNHRDAISSYNEQFF.

This clonotype was detected many times. The chain links TRBV6-1 to TRBJ1-2; D might be TRBD1 (5 bases). The CDR3 runs to 14 residues. Between the trimmed V and J ends, which lost 5 bases and 1 base, there was a span of 11 bases. Germline lookup yields CDR1 MNHNS and CDR2 SASEGT. The chain's CDR3 is CASSQGPDNYGYTF. In nucleotides, the CDR3 is TGTGCCAGCAGTCAGGGACCGGATAACTATGGCTACACCTTC.

This clonotype was found a few times. The chain couples TRBV13 to TRBJ1-3, with TRBD1 matching 7 bases. The V and J ends lost 3 bases and 2 bases, in that order; junction bases with no gene match: 4. CDR1 is PRHDT and CDR2 is FYEKMQ in the germline V gene (reference sequence). The CDR3 has 15 residues. The DNA for the CDR3 is TGTGCCAGCAGCTTGGGACAGCGAACTGGAAACACCATATATTTT. It specifies CASSLGQRTGNTIYF.

This clonotype was recorded at least ten times. CDR3 region: CASSLSTNTGELFF. The DNA for the CDR3 is TGTGCCAGCAGTTTATCGACTAACACCGGGGAGCTGTTTTTT. This chain links TRBV27 with TRBJ2-2; D gene uncertain. The CDR3 totals 14 residues. The germline CDR1 and CDR2 sequences are MNHEY and SMNVEV (reference sequence). V lost 0 bases to trimming and J lost 2 bases, with 4 bases between them.

This clonotype was seen repeatedly, ten times or more. The chain is built from TRBV7-8 and TRBJ2-1; D is perhaps TRBD2 (7 bases). CDR1 is SGHVS and CDR2 is FQNEAQ in the germline V gene. The CDR3 runs to 15 residues. V lost 0 bases and J 4 bases, leaving 10 bases between the germline ends. In DNA, the CDR3 is TGTGCCAGCAGCTTAGCGGGGGGGCAGTACAATGAGCAGTTCTTC. Encoded protein: CASSLAGGQYNEQFF.

The chain recombines TRBV10-3 with TRBJ1-6, with 8 bases identical to TRBD1. This CDR3 spans 15 amino acids. Trimming removed 3 bases from V and 7 bases from J; junction bases left unmatched: 5. CDR1 is ENHRY and CDR2 is SYGVKD in the germline V gene. The DNA of the CDR3 is TGTGCCATCAGTGACCCTGGACAGGGAAATTCACCCCTCCACTTT. Translated: CAISDPGQGNSPLHF.

This chain joins TRBV4-2 and TRBJ1-2; D is unclear. The CDR3 length is 13 residues. Deletions cut 0 bases from V and 5 bases from J, with 7 bases between. Germline CDR1 LGHNA, CDR2 YNFKEQ. Written as DNA, the CDR3 is TGTGCCAGCAGCCAAGAAAGTCTTTATGGCTACACCTTC. Protein sequence: CASSQESLYGYTF.